This T cell receptor beta chain was recorded in a study of blood T cell repertoires in COVID-19. Study-level background: Researchers got acute and convalescent COVID-19 samples from the United States, Italy and Spain. Sample material is recorded as cDNA or gDNA derived from T cells, B-cell-depleted T cells, or PBMCs.

CDR1 is MNHEY, CDR2 SVGEGT, per germline. Trimming removed 5 bases from V and 7 bases from J; junction bases left unmatched: 11. CDR3 length: 14 amino acids. Study processing details: How many nucleated cells were present was estimated from reference gene primer amplification. Sequencing used immunoSEQ multiplex PCR; TCRdb keeps in-frame clones, though not all of them. That table furnishes V, J and clone size, whereas the DNA furnished D and trimming. The sample records roughly 67,000 clones, roughly 92% being singletons. Sequenced: peripheral blood. The J gene is TRBJ2-7, the V gene TRBV6-2 or TRBV6-3; 7 bases agree with TRBD1. This clonotype was sampled from a man in his 70s with active COVID-19. The chain's CDR3 is CASSIRDRVKEQYV. The DNA for the CDR3 is TGTGCCAGCAGTATCCGGGACAGAGTAAAAGAGCAGTACGTC.